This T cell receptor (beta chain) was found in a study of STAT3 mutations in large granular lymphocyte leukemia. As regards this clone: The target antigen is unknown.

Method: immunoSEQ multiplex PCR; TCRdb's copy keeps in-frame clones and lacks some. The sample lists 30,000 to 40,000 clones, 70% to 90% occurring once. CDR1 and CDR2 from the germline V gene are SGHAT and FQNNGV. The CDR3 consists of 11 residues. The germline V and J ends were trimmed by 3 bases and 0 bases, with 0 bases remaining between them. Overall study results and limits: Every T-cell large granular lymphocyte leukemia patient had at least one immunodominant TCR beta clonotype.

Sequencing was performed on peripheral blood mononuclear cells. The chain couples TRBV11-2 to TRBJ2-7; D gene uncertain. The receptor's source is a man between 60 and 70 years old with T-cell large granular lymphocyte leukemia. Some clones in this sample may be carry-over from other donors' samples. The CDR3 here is CASSFSYEQYF. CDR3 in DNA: TGTGCCAGCAGCTTCTCCTACGAGCAGTACTTC.